This passage covers 9 T cell receptor beta chains from one sample sequenced in a study of beta chain features in type 1 diabetes. Expressed TCRB transcripts got sequenced, as all isolated RNA was reverse transcribed. TCRdb's copy holds only in-frame clones and misses some; the assay was immunoSEQ multiplex PCR. The sample lists about half a million clones, 10% to 12% occurring once. Sequenced sample: naive CD4+ T cells from blood. These receptors all stem from a woman younger than 30 in good health.

There are a few counts of this clone. This chain uses TRBV9 with TRBJ1-1; D perhaps matches TRBD1 (6 bases). Germline-derived CDR1 and CDR2 are SGDLS and YYNGEE. V lost 4 bases to trimming and J lost 7 bases, with 17 bases between them. The CDR3 extends over 14 amino acids. This chain's CDR3 is CASSPGAGEGEAFF. The CDR3 coding sequence is TGTGCCAGCAGCCCAGGGGCAGGGGAGGGTGAAGCTTTCTTT.

The chain carries TRBV9 and TRBJ1-5, with D uncertain. Trimming removed 2 bases from V and 0 bases from J, with 24 bases in between. Germline V gene data show CDR1 as SGDLS and CDR2 as YYNGEE. This CDR3 contains 20 residues. CDR3 in amino acids: CASSVSFGDRRFYSNQPQHF. The DNA of the CDR3 is TGTGCCAGCAGCGTTAGCTTCGGGGATCGACGGTTTTATAGCAATCAGCCCCAGCATTTT.

In its sample, this clone was seen a few times. The V and J genes are TRBV2 and TRBJ2-3, with D tentatively TRBD2 (7 bases). Trimming removed 6 bases from V and 1 base from J, with 17 bases in between. Germline CDR1 reads SNHLY; CDR2 reads FYNNEI. The CDR3 covers 16 residues. CDR3 sequence reads: CASRGGTTYGTDTQYF. The DNA of the CDR3 is TGTGCCAGCAGGGGAGGGACAACCTATGGCACAGATACGCAGTATTTT.

In this sample, this clone turned up a few times. The chain combines TRBV5-4 with TRBJ2-2, with D tentatively TRBD2 (5 bases). This CDR3 has 15 residues. V lost 0 bases and J 6 bases, leaving 12 bases between the germline ends. Germline V gives CDR1 SGHNT, CDR2 YYREEE (reference sequence). The CDR3 DNA sequence: TGTGCCAGCAGCTTGGCCGGAAGCGGTGCCGGGGAGCTGTTTTTT. As protein: CASSLAGSGAGELFF.

This clone was counted a few times. The V call is TRBV13, the J call TRBJ2-7, with 8 nucleotides matching TRBD1. V was pared by 5 bases and J by 1 base, with 4 bases of the junction left unmatched. Germline V lookup: CDR1 PRHDT, CDR2 FYEKMQ (reference sequence). The CDR3 has 14 amino acids. The DNA of the CDR3 is TGTGCCAGCAGCCTCGGGGACAGGTCCTACGAGCAGTACTTC. This codes for CASSLGDRSYEQYF.

This clone was detected a few times. In DNA form, the CDR3 reads TGTGCCAGCAGCTTGGCCTTTCGGGGCAGGGGCCTCCAAGAGACCCAGTACTTC. The encoded protein is CASSLAFRGRGLQETQYF. The chain joins TRBV5-4 to TRBJ2-5; the D gene is possibly TRBD1 (6 bases). V lost 0 bases to trimming and J lost 1 base, with 19 bases between them. In germline, CDR1 is SGHNT, CDR2 YYREEE (reference sequence). CDR3 length: 18 residues.

This clone was detected ten times or more. The J gene is TRBJ2-7, the V gene TRBV30; no clear D gene. The CDR3 spans 11 residues. Germline V gene data show CDR1 as GTSNPN and CDR2 as SVGIG (reference sequence). The ends were cut back, 5 bases at V and 6 bases at J, with 11 bases in the middle. CDR3 loop: CAWAHGVEQYF. The CDR3 nucleotides read TGTGCCTGGGCCCATGGGGTCGAGCAGTACTTC. The variable domain in full, with the rest retrieved from reference TRBV30 and TRBJ2-7, is SQTIHQWPATLVQPVGSPLSLECTVEGTSNPNLYWYRQAAGRGLQLLFYSVGIGQISSEVPQNLSASRPQDRQFILSSKKLLLSDSGFYLCAWAHGVEQYFGPGTRLTVT.

This sequence joins TRBV7-2 and TRBJ2-4; 8 bases align to TRBD1. The ends lost 5 bases at V and 11 bases at J; junction bases unmatched: 8. The CDR3 is 13 amino acids. Germline loops: CDR1 SGHTA, CDR2 FQGNSA. For the CDR3, the DNA is TGTGCCAGCAGCCTCCGGACAGGGCCGTTTCAGTACTTC. As protein: CASSLRTGPFQYF.

The J gene is TRBJ2-1, the V gene TRBV30, with D perhaps TRBD1 or TRBD2 (5 bases each). The length of the CDR3 is 14 residues. V gave up 3 bases and J gave up 5 bases, with 14 bases separating them. Germline V CDR1 and CDR2: GTSNPN, SVGIG (reference sequence). The DNA of the CDR3 is TGTGCCTGGAGGTGGGACCTGAGGAACAATGAGCAGTTCTTC. As protein: CAWRWDLRNNEQFF.